The entry below gives a single T cell receptor beta chain sequence along with its context. The antigen remains unidentified. This sample stems from a study of CXCR3-negative and CXCR3-positive naive CD8 T cells. Study-level findings and limits: The study found CXCR3 expression partially decreased after cryopreservation and ran most assays on fresh PBMCs. Diversity proved comparably high across both naive subsets and much lower in memory CD8+ cells. With respect to TRBV-TRBJ usage, naive CXCR3-negative and CXCR3-positive cells were similar; memory differed.

Researchers prepared the TRB cDNA libraries using 5' RACE with UMI labels. TCRdb re-called the 5' RACE reads; every CDR3 protein appears as one record, without DNA. The sample data list about 56,000 distinct CDR3 sequences. The CDR3 has 14 amino acids. From germline, CDR1 is SQVTM and CDR2 ANQGSEA. The clonotype originates from a human donor in good health. Some clones in this sample may be carry-over from other donors' samples. Sequencing input: memory CD8+ T cells from blood. The rearrangement links TRBV29-1 to TRBJ2-5; there is no DNA to check the TCRdb D call of TRBD2. CDR3 sequence reads: CSVELAGGEETQYF.